This TCR beta chain comes out of a study of T-cell reconstitution after alpha-beta-depleted transplantation in children. Germline CDR1 is MGHDK and CDR2 is SYGVNS. The CDR3 extends over 15 amino acids. V shed 6 bases and J 4 bases; nucleotides not matched to a gene: 9. Ten or more counts support this clonotype. Preparation of the TCRbeta library was carried out with unique molecular identifiers. TCRdb called the PCR reads again in MiXCR, with one record for every CDR3 protein. The sample shows fewer than 350,000 distinct CDR3 sequences, 9.5% to 13% of them seen only once. The chain recombines TRBV25-1 with TRBJ2-5, with 9 bases that match TRBD1. The receptor's source is a boy in the first two years of life with acute myeloid leukemia, due to receive a stem cell transplant. The specimen was PBMCs, collected before TCRalphabeta/CD19-depleted stem cell transplant. CDR3 amino acids: CASRRGTGLGETQYF. In nucleotides, the CDR3 is TGTGCCAGCAGGAGGGGGACAGGGTTGGGAGAGACCCAGTACTTC.